Each of the 21 T cell receptor beta chains below was sequenced from the same sample in a study of blood T cells in healthy people across ages. Using a J-beta primer mix together with a sample-barcoded 5' primer, a second PCR was run for roughly 6 to 11 cycles. TCRdb re-derived calls from the 5' RACE reads in MiXCR, one entry per CDR3 protein. The sample includes around 1,000,000 distinct CDR3 sequences, less than 25% of them seen just once. This same sample was also part of a study on T cells of mothers and their children.

The specimen sequenced was blood. The receptor set was obtained from a girl under 10 years old in good health.

This chain uses TRBV5-1 with TRBJ2-7; D is undetermined. Trimming removed 3 bases at V and 0 bases at J, with 7 bases between. The germline CDR1 and CDR2 sequences are SGHRS and YFSETQ. The CDR3 is made up of 13 amino acids. CDR3 amino acids: CASSSTFSYEQYF. The CDR3 coding sequence is TGCGCCAGCAGCTCGACTTTCTCCTACGAGCAGTACTTC.

This clonotype was observed a handful of times. V and J are TRBV6-1 and TRBJ1-1; D ambiguous. In germline, CDR1 is MNHNS, CDR2 SASEGT. The CDR3 length is 12 residues. V dropped 7 bases and J dropped 7 bases, with 13 bases sitting between them. CDR3 in amino acids: CASTDLVNEAFF. In DNA form, the CDR3 reads TGTGCCAGCACTGACCTGGTAAATGAAGCTTTCTTT.

This clonotype was detected only a few times. The V call is TRBV4-2, the J call TRBJ2-2; D is ambiguous. Per germline, CDR1 LGHNA and CDR2 YNFKEQ. Trimming pared 2 bases from V and 9 bases from J, leaving 10 bases between. CDR3 length equals 13 residues. The CDR3 sequence: CASSQLRTRELFF. CDR3 sequence (DNA): TGTGCCAGCAGCCAACTAAGGACCCGGGAGCTGTTTTTT.

The V and J genes are TRBV5-1 and TRBJ1-6; D not resolved. The V gene's germline CDR1 is SGHRS and CDR2 YFSETQ. Trimming pared 8 bases from V and 3 bases from J, leaving 18 bases between. The CDR3 has 16 amino acids. The CDR3: CASFREPSDYNSPLHF. CDR3 DNA: TGCGCCAGTTTCCGGGAGCCGTCTGACTATAATTCACCCCTCCACTTT.

This chain links TRBV5-5 with TRBJ2-5, with 8 bases fitting TRBD2. CDR3 length: 18 amino acids. V lost 3 bases to trimming and J lost 0 bases; unmatched junction nucleotides: 13. Germline lookup yields CDR1 SGHKS and CDR2 YYEKEE (reference sequence). CDR3 sequence: CASSYQARREGYQETQYF. The CDR3 nucleotides are TGTGCCAGCAGCTATCAAGCCCGCCGGGAGGGATACCAAGAGACCCAGTACTTC.

V gene TRBV5-4 combines with J gene TRBJ1-2; TRBD1 matches 12 bases. CDR1 is SGHNT and CDR2 is YYREEE in the germline V gene (reference sequence). Unmatched junction bases numbered 6, after V lost 3 bases and J lost 3 bases. CDR3 length: 16 residues. DNA for the CDR3: TGTGCCAGCAGCTCTCCGGGACAGGGGGCTTACTATGGCTACACCTTC. Protein sequence: CASSSPGQGAYYGYTF.

V usage is TRBV29-1 and J usage is TRBJ1-1, with a weak D call TRBD1 (5 bases). In germline, CDR1 is SQVTM, CDR2 ANQGSEA. V was cut by 4 bases and J by 5 bases, with 14 bases left in between. The CDR3 contains 13 residues. The CDR3 coding sequence is TGCAGCGTTGGTCTGGGGGTTGGGACTGAAGCTTTCTTT. Its protein is CSVGLGVGTEAFF.

This clonotype has only a few counts. The chain employs TRBV4-3 and TRBJ2-3; 7 bases match TRBD2. From germline, CDR1 is LGHNA and CDR2 YSLEER. The V gene end was trimmed by 4 bases and the J gene end by 3 bases; junction bases not matched to a gene: 7. This CDR3 region has 15 residues. CDR3 sequence (DNA): TGCGCCAGCAGCCCCTGGGGGGGGGATACAGATACGCAGTATTTT. This codes for CASSPWGGDTDTQYF.

The chain links TRBV9 to TRBJ2-6; D call uncertain. The CDR3 totals 15 residues. V lost 3 bases, J lost 1 base, and 8 bases lay in between. CDR1 and CDR2 from the germline V gene are SGDLS and YYNGEE. In DNA form, the CDR3 reads TGTGCCAGCAGCGGTCCCTCATCTGGGGCCAACGTCCTGACTTTC. As protein: CASSGPSSGANVLTF.

This clonotype was counted a few times. V is TRBV24-1 and J is TRBJ2-2, with D maybe TRBD1 (5 bases). The V gene lost 5 bases and the J gene lost 0 bases, with 9 bases spanning the gap. This CDR3 has 15 residues. Germline assignment: CDR1 KGHDR and CDR2 SFDVKD. Here the CDR3 DNA reads TGTGCCACCAGTGTAACAGGCCCGAACACCGGGGAGCTGTTTTTT. Translation gives CATSVTGPNTGELFF.

The chain has TRBV7-3 and TRBJ2-7, with D unclear. Germline V gene lookup returns CDR1 SGHTA and CDR2 FQGTGA. V lost 10 bases to trimming and J lost 3 bases, with 13 bases between them. The length of the CDR3 is 12 residues. The CDR3 DNA follows: TGTGCCATTCAAGGAGACCTCTACGAGCAGTACTTC. Amino acids: CAIQGDLYEQYF.

The chain uses TRBV29-1 and TRBJ2-3; D is unclear. Trimming took off 6 bases at V and 2 bases at J, with 12 bases between the two ends. The CDR3 totals 13 residues. Germline assignment: CDR1 SQVTM and CDR2 ANQGSEA. The CDR3: CSVTVDLTDTQYF. CDR3 in DNA: TGCAGCGTGACTGTAGACCTCACAGATACGCAGTATTTT.

This clonotype was observed a handful of times. The chain joins TRBV12-3 or TRBV12-4 to TRBJ2-6; 9 positions agree with TRBD1. Unmatched junction bases numbered 27, after V lost 5 bases and J lost 4 bases. The CDR3 extends over 23 amino acids. For the CDR3, the DNA is TGTGCCAGCAGTATTCCATACCCTTTGCCCGGGACAGGGACGGGCCTGGGGGCCAACGTCCTGACTTTC. This sequence encodes CASSIPYPLPGTGTGLGANVLTF.

On this clonotype itself: One end of the junction is discordant with germline, which a read error may explain. The rearrangement links TRBV5-5 to TRBJ2-3, with D unresolved. The CDR3 contains 15 residues. Germline V lookup: CDR1 SGHKS, CDR2 YYEKEE (reference sequence). Written as DNA, the CDR3 is TGTGCCGGCAGCCCCTCTCGGACGCGAGGAGATACGCAGTATTTT. Its translation is CAGSPSRTRGDTQYF.

This clonotype has only a few counts. The chain combines TRBV7-9 with TRBJ2-1; D may match TRBD1 or TRBD2 (6 bases each). Germline V gene sequence: CDR1 SEHNR, CDR2 FQNEAQ (reference sequence). The CDR3 consists of 12 residues. Between the trimmed V and J ends, which lost 11 bases and 8 bases, there was a span of 16 bases. CDR3 bases: TGTGCCCACAGTAGGGGGGTCGATGAGCAGTTCTTC. Protein product: CAHSRGVDEQFF.

The chain links TRBV7-2 to TRBJ2-5; TRBD1 matches at 10 bases. The CDR3 contains 14 residues. V was clipped by 5 bases and J by 11 bases; unmatched bases: 11. CDR1 and CDR2 (germline): SGHTA, FQGNSA. CDR3: CASSVTGGLREQYF. For the CDR3, the DNA is TGTGCCAGCAGCGTGACAGGGGGCCTGAGGGAGCAGTACTTC.

The chain couples TRBV7-9 to TRBJ2-1; TRBD2 aligns across 7 bases. Germline V gene lookup returns CDR1 SEHNR and CDR2 FQNEAQ (reference sequence). The CDR3 is 16 amino acids. J gave up 7 bases and V 2 bases, and 11 bases lay outside the gene matches. CDR3 DNA sequence: TGTGCCAGCAGCTTACGAGGGAGGGCGTTTAGGAATGAGCAGTTCTTC. Translated, it gives CASSLRGRAFRNEQFF.

The chain joins TRBV29-1 to TRBJ2-1, with D possibly matching TRBD2 (6 bases). The V gene's germline CDR1 is SQVTM and CDR2 ANQGSEA. Trimming shortened V by 4 bases and J by 0 bases, and 16 bases separated the two germline ends. The CDR3 is 16 amino acids. CDR3 sequence: CSVAGVGIYSYNEQFF. The CDR3 bases are TGCAGCGTTGCGGGGGTTGGGATTTACTCCTACAATGAGCAGTTCTTC.

This clonotype occurred a few times. V gene TRBV20-1 combines with J gene TRBJ2-5; D is perhaps TRBD2 (6 bases). In germline, CDR1 is DFQATT, CDR2 SNEGSKA (reference sequence). The CDR3 runs to 12 residues. Deletions cut 6 bases from V and 3 bases from J, with 11 bases between. CDR3 DNA sequence: TGCAGTGCCGGGGACTCAAAAGAGACCCAGTACTTC. Protein sequence: CSAGDSKETQYF.

A few counts support this clonotype. This chain connects TRBV7-9 to TRBJ2-1, with TRBD2 matching 8 bases. Germline V gives CDR1 SEHNR, CDR2 FQNEAQ (reference sequence). CDR3 length: 13 residues. V shed 7 bases and J 5 bases; nucleotides not matched to a gene: 4. CDR3 amino acids: CASIVLADNEQFF. The CDR3 DNA is TGTGCCAGCATCGTACTAGCGGACAATGAGCAGTTCTTC.

The J gene is TRBJ2-3, the V gene TRBV11-2, with TRBD2 matching over 7 bases. This CDR3 spans 18 amino acids. The germline V gene has CDR1 SGHAT and CDR2 FQNNGV. V lost 6 bases, J lost 0 bases, and 15 bases stayed unmatched. CDR3 DNA sequence: TGTGCCAGCAGGAAGGGGAGGGGCGGGGCCAGCAGCACAGATACGCAGTATTTT. Its translation is CASRKGRGGASSTDTQYF. The variable domain in full, completed from reference TRBV11-2 and TRBJ2-3, reads EAGVAQSPRYKIIEKRQSVAFWCNPISGHATLYWYQQILGQGPKLLIQFQNNGVVDDSQLPKDRFSAERLKGVDSTLKIQPAKLEDSAVYLCASRKGRGGASSTDTQYFGPGTRLTVL.